The table lists the clone carrying this TCR beta chain with many counts. Its antigen is not identified. Each patient went into thyroid surgery without having received any treatment. The data are from a study of metastatic and nonmetastatic thyroid tumors. About the study: Where malignant and benign thyroid patients were concerned, repertoires were compared across blood and tumor or nodule tissue.

Study results and limitations: Malignant tumors reportedly showed significantly higher TCR beta diversity than benign nodules in both blood and tumor.

V was pared by 2 bases and J by 4 bases, with 15 bases between. CDR1 SGHRS and CDR2 YFSETQ come from the germline V gene. The CDR3 extends over 15 amino acids. In the original workflow: What underpinned the distant-metastasis classifier for papillary thyroid cancer was the set of CDR3 differences across clinicopathological groups. TCRdb reprocessed the PCR reads via MiXCR. In this record, the V and J calls reflect TCRdb's handling and not the investigators' own analysis. Seen here are approximately 20,000 clones, around 16% observed once, and the top ten hold under 20%. The clonotype comes from a female donor with papillary thyroid cancer or a benign thyroid nodule (not recorded which). Some clones in this sample may be carry-over from other donors' samples. Sequenced input: blood. This rearrangement joins TRBV5-1 to TRBJ1-1; a possible D gene is TRBD1 (5 bases). The CDR3 region is CASSLTGGGSTEAFF. CDR3 nucleotides: TGCGCCAGCAGCTTAACGGGGGGAGGGAGCACTGAAGCTTTCTTT.